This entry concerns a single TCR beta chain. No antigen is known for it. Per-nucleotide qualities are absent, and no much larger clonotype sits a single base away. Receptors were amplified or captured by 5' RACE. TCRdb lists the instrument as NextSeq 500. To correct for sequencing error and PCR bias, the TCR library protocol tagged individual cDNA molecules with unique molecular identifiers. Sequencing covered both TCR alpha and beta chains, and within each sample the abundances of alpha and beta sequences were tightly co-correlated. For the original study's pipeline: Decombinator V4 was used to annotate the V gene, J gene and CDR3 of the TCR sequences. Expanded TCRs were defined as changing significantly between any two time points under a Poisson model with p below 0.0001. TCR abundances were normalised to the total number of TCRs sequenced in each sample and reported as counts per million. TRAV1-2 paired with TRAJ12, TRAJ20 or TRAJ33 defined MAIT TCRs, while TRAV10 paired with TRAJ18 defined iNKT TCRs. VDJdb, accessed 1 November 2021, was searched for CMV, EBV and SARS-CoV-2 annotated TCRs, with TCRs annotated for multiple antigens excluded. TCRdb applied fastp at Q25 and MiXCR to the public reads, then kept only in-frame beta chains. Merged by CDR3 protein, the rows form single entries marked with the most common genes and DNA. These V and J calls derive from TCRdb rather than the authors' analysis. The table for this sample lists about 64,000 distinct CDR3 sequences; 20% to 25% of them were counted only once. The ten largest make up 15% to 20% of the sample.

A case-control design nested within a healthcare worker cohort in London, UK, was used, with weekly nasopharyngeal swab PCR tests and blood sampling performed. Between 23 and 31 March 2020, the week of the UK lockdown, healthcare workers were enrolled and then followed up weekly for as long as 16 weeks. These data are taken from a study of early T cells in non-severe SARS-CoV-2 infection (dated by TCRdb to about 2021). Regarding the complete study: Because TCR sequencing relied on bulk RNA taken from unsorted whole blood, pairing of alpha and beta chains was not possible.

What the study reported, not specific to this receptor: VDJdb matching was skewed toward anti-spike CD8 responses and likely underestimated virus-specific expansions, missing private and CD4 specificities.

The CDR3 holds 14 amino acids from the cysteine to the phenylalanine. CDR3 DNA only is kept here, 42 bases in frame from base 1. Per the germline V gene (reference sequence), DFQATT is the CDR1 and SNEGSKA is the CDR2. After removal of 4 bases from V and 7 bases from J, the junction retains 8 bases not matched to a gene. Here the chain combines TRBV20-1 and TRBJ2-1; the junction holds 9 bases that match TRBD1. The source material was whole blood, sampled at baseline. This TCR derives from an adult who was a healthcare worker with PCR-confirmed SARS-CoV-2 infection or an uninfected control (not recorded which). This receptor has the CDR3 CSATDRGGKNEQFF. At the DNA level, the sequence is TGCAGTGCTACGGACAGGGGTGGAAAAAATGAGCAGTTCTTC.